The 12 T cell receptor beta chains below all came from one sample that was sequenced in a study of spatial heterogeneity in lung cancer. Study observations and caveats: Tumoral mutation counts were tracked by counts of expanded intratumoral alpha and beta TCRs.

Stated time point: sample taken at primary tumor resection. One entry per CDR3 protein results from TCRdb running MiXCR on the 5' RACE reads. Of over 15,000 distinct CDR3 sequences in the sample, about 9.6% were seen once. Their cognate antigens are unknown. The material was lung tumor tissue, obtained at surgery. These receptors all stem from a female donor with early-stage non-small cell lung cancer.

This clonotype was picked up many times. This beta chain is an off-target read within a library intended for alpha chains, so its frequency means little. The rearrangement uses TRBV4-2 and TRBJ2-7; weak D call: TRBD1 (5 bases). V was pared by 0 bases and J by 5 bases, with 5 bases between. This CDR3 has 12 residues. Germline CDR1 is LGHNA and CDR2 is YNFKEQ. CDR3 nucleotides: TGTGCCAGCAGCCAAGAAGGGGACGAGCAGTACTTC. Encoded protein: CASSQEGDEQYF.

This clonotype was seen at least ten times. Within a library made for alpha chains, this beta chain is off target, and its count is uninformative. The CDR3 DNA reads as TGCGCCAGCAGCCAAGTTGCCGGGGGCACCTTCTACGAGCAGTACTTC. It codes for CASSQVAGGTFYEQYF. The V and J genes are TRBV4-1 and TRBJ2-7; D may correspond to TRBD1 or TRBD2 (6 bases each). Trimming stripped 1 base from V and 3 bases from J, with 16 bases between. There are 16 residues in the CDR3. Germline V CDR1 and CDR2: MGHRA, YSYEKL.

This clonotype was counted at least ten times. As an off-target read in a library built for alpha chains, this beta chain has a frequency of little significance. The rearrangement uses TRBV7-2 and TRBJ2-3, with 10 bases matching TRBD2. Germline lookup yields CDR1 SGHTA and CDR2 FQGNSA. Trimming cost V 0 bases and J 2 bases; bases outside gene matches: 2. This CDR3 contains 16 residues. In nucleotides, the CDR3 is TGTGCCAGCAGCTTAGCTAGCGGGGGGCCCACAGATACGCAGTATTTT. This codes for CASSLASGGPTDTQYF.

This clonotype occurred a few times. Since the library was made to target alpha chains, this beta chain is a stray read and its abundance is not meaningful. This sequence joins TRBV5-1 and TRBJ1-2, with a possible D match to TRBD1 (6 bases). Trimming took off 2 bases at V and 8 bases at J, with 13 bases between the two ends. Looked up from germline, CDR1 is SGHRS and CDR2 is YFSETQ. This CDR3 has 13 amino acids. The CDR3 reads CASSFRPGEGYTF. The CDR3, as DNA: TGCGCCAGCAGCTTCCGGCCAGGGGAGGGCTACACCTTC. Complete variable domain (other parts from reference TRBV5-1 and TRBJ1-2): KAGVTQTPRYLIKTRGQQVTLSCSPISGHRSVSWYQQTPGQGLQFLFEYFSETQRNKGNFPGRFSGRQFSNSRSEMNVSTLELGDSALYLCASSFRPGEGYTFGSGTRLTVV.

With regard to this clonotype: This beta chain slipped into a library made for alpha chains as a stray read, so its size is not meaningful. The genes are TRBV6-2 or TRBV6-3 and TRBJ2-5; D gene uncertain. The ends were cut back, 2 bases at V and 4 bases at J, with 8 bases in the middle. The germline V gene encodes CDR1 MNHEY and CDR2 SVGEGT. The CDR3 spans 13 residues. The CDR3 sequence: CASSYRAGETQYF. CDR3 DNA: TGTGCCAGCAGTTACCGGGCCGGAGAGACCCAGTACTTC.

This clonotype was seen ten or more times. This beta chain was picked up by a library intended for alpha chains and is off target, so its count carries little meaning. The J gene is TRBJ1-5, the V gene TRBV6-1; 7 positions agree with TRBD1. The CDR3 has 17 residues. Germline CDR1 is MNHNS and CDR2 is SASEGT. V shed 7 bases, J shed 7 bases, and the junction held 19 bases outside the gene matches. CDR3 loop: CASTNGYGQDPGQPQHF. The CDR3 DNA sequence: TGTGCCAGCACGAACGGGTACGGACAGGACCCCGGGCAGCCCCAGCATTTT.

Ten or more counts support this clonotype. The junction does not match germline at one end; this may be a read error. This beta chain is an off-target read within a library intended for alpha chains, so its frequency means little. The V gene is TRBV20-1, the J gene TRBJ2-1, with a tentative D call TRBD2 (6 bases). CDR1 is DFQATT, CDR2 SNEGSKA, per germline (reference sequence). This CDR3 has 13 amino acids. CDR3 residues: CSADGDSPNERFF. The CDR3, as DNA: TGCAGTGCTGACGGGGACTCCCCGAATGAGCGGTTCTTC.

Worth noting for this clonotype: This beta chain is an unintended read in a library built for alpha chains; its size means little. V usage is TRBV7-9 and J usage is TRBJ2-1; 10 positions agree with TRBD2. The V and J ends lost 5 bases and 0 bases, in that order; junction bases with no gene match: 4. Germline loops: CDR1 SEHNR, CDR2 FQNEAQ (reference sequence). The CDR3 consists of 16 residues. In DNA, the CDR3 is TGTGCCAGCAGCGCCAAGCGGGGGGGCTCCTACAATGAGCAGTTCTTC. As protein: CASSAKRGGSYNEQFF.

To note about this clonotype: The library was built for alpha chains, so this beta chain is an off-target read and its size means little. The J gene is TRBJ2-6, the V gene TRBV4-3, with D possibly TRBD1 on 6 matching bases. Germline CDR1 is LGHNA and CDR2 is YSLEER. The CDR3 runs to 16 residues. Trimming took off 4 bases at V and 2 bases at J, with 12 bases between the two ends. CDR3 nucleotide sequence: TGCGCCAGCAGCCGATACCAGGGGACTGGGGCCAACGTCCTGACTTTC. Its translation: CASSRYQGTGANVLTF.

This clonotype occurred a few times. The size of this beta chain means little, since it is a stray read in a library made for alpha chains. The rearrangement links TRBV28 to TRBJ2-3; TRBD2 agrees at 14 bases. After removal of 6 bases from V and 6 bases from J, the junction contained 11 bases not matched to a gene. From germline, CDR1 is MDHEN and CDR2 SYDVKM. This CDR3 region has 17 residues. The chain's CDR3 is CASSPVTSGGAGDTQYF. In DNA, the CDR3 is TGTGCCAGCAGCCCGGTGACTAGCGGGGGGGCGGGCGATACGCAGTATTTT.

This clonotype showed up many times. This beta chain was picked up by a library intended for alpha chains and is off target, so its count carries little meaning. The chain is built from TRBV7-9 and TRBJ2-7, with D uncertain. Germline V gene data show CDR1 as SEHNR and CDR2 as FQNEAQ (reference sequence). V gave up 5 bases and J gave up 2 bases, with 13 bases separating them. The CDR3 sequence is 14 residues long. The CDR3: CASSLGSVAYEQYF. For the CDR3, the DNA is TGTGCCAGCAGCCTTGGAAGCGTAGCCTACGAGCAGTACTTC.

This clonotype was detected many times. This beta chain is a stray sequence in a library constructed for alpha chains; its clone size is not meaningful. This CDR3 is CSAQKDSATNEKLFF. CDR3 in DNA: TGCAGTGCCCAAAAAGACAGTGCAACTAATGAAAAACTGTTTTTT. V gene TRBV20-1 combines with J gene TRBJ1-4; D might be TRBD1 (5 bases). The germline gives CDR1 DFQATT, CDR2 SNEGSKA (reference sequence). The ends were cut back, 6 bases at V and 0 bases at J, with 14 bases in the middle. The CDR3 has 15 amino acids.